Presented here are 15 T cell receptor beta chains from one specimen sequenced in a study of T cell repertoires in cytomegalovirus infection. TCRdb analysed the reads with MiXCR anew, one entry per CDR3 protein. In the table there are roughly 320,000 distinct CDR3 sequences, around 9.6% of which are singletons. Input material: PBMCs. All receptors derive from a human donor in good health (CMV status not recorded). Some clones in this sample may be carry-over from other donors' samples.

This clonotype was seen many times. This chain joins TRBV5-5 and TRBJ1-1; the D gene is possibly TRBD1 (5 bases). V was pared by 10 bases and J by 1 base, with 11 bases between. Germline CDR1 SGHKS, CDR2 YYEKEE (reference sequence). This CDR3 is built from 12 residues. CDR3 protein: CASTEPNTEAFF. CDR3 nucleotide sequence: TGTGCCTCGACAGAGCCGAACACTGAAGCTTTCTTT.

To note about this clonotype: A much larger clone differs by one base, so this may be a read error. The chain employs TRBV28 and TRBJ2-1; D might be TRBD1 (5 bases). Per the germline V gene, CDR1 is MDHEN and CDR2 is SYDVKM. Deletions cut 6 bases from V and 5 bases from J, with 23 bases between. The CDR3 totals 17 residues. The CDR3 sequence: CASRGWGLLTTDNEQFF. DNA for the CDR3: TGTGCCAGCAGGGGATGGGGCCTCCTTACGACTGACAATGAGCAGTTCTTC.

This clonotype was counted ten times or more. The chain couples TRBV6-1 to TRBJ2-1; D gene unclear. Trimming left V 5 bases short and J 8 bases short, with 7 bases between. Germline V gives CDR1 MNHNS, CDR2 SASEGT. The CDR3 sequence is 11 residues long. Here the CDR3 DNA reads TGTGCCAGCAGTTTATCACATGAGCAGTTCTTC. Protein sequence: CASSLSHEQFF.

V is TRBV12-3 or TRBV12-4 and J is TRBJ1-2; 7 bases fit TRBD1. This CDR3 spans 13 amino acids. Trimming removed 6 bases from V and 6 bases from J; junction bases left unmatched: 7. This chain's CDR3 is CASRWGQLDGYTF. CDR3 DNA: TGTGCCAGCAGATGGGGACAGTTGGATGGCTACACCTTC.

This chain's CDR3 is CASSQVGPTSTDTQYF. DNA for the CDR3: TGTGCCAGCAGCCAAGTAGGGCCTACTAGCACAGATACGCAGTATTTT. V is TRBV3-1 and J is TRBJ2-3, with no clear D. Germline V gene sequence: CDR1 LGHDT, CDR2 YNNKEL (reference sequence). Trimming took off 1 base at V and 0 bases at J, with 11 bases between the two ends. The CDR3 loop spans 16 amino acids.

This clonotype has a count of ten or more. V gene TRBV12-3 or TRBV12-4 combines with J gene TRBJ2-5; 7 nucleotides line up with TRBD1. The junction had 5 bases not matched to a gene; V was cut back by 6 bases and J by 4 bases. The CDR3 loop spans 13 amino acids. CDR3 residues: CASSPTGVETQYF. CDR3 nucleotides: TGTGCCAGCAGCCCTACAGGGGTAGAGACCCAGTACTTC.

The V call is TRBV20-1, the J call TRBJ2-3; 9 nucleotides line up with TRBD2. The CDR3 is 14 amino acids. The V gene's germline CDR1 is DFQATT and CDR2 SNEGSKA (reference sequence). The V gene end was trimmed by 5 bases and the J gene end by 4 bases; junction bases not matched to a gene: 7. In DNA, the CDR3 is TGCAGTGCTCGGACTAGCGCTGTTCCAGATACGCAGTATTTT. Protein product: CSARTSAVPDTQYF.

This clonotype was seen at least ten times. The CDR3 DNA reads as TGTGCCATCAGGAAAGGGAGCTACGAGCAGTACGTC. Protein: CAIRKGSYEQYV. The rearrangement joins TRBV6-7 to TRBJ2-7, with D perhaps TRBD2 (5 bases). TRBV6-7 is annotated as an ORF whose role is uncertain. V lost 10 bases, J lost 3 bases, and 13 bases lay in between. CDR3 length: 12 residues.

The rearrangement joins TRBV25-1 to TRBJ1-4; 7 bases match TRBD1. CDR1 is MGHDK, CDR2 SYGVNS, per germline. J lost 2 bases, V lost 5 bases, and 5 bases had no gene match. The length of the CDR3 is 15 residues. The CDR3 DNA reads as TGTGCCAGCAGTCCCCGGACAGGCACTAATGAAAAACTGTTTTTT. The encoded protein is CASSPRTGTNEKLFF.

The sample holds many counts of this clonotype. The chain couples TRBV2 to TRBJ1-2; maybe TRBD1 (5 bases). The CDR3 covers 13 residues. Trimming stripped 3 bases from V and 2 bases from J, with 7 bases between. Germline CDR1 and CDR2: SNHLY and FYNNEI. The CDR3 sequence: CASSDKGNYGYTF. The DNA of the CDR3 is TGTGCCAGCAGTGATAAGGGGAACTATGGCTACACCTTC. Using reference TRBV2 and TRBJ1-2 for the parts outside the CDR3, the full variable domain is EPEVTQTPSHQVTQMGQEVILRCVPISNHLYFYWYRQILGQKVEFLVSFYNNEISEKSEIFDDQFSVERPDGSNFTLKIRSTKLEDSAMYFCASSDKGNYGYTFGSGTRLTVV.

There are many counts of this clonotype. The V gene is TRBV11-3, the J gene TRBJ1-1; TRBD1 aligns across 8 bases. CDR3 length equals 15 residues. The junction had 7 bases not matched to a gene; V was cut back by 2 bases and J by 5 bases. Germline loops: CDR1 SGHNT, CDR2 YENEEA. CDR3 amino acids: CASSLRTGGETEAFF. The CDR3 DNA reads TGTGCCAGCAGCTTACGAACAGGGGGTGAGACTGAAGCTTTCTTT.

The sample holds many counts of this clonotype. The genes are TRBV20-1 and TRBJ1-6, with TRBD1 matching 8 bases. Germline V gives CDR1 DFQATT, CDR2 SNEGSKA (reference sequence). The V gene end was trimmed by 1 base and the J gene end by 9 bases; junction bases not matched to a gene: 8. The CDR3 covers 15 residues. The DNA of the CDR3 is TGCAGTGCTAGAGCCCCGACAGGGGAGTCTTCACCCCTCCACTTT. This sequence encodes CSARAPTGESSPLHF.

This clonotype has at least ten counts. This chain joins TRBV7-9 and TRBJ2-2; 11 bases map to TRBD2. The CDR3 length is 20 residues. The ends lost 4 bases at V and 2 bases at J; junction bases unmatched: 15. The germline CDR1 and CDR2 sequences are SEHNR and FQNEAQ (reference sequence). This CDR3 reads CASSSNLLLAGAYNTGELFF. In DNA form, the CDR3 reads TGTGCCAGCAGCTCCAATCTCTTACTAGCGGGGGCCTATAACACCGGGGAGCTGTTTTTT.

At least ten counts were recorded for this clonotype. The chain joins TRBV5-6 to TRBJ1-4, with a tentative D call TRBD1 (5 bases). This CDR3 spans 15 amino acids. V shed 0 bases and J shed 0 bases, with 6 bases lying between them. In germline, CDR1 is SGHDT, CDR2 YYEEEE. In DNA form, the CDR3 reads TGTGCCAGCAGCTTGGAGGGGACAACTAATGAAAAACTGTTTTTT. Translating it yields CASSLEGTTNEKLFF.

The J gene is TRBJ2-5, the V gene TRBV29-1, with 9 bases fitting TRBD2. CDR3 length: 14 residues. V shed 4 bases and J 5 bases; nucleotides not matched to a gene: 8. CDR1 SQVTM and CDR2 ANQGSEA come from the germline V gene. This CDR3 is CSVGSGGSHETQYF. For the CDR3, the DNA is TGCAGCGTTGGGAGCGGGGGGTCTCACGAGACCCAGTACTTC. Based on the CDR3 plus reference TRBV29-1 and TRBJ2-5, the full variable domain is SAVISQKPSRDICQRGTSLTIQCQVDSQVTMMFWYRQQPGQSLTLIATANQGSEATYESGFVIDKFPISRPNLTFSTLTVSNMSPEDSSIYLCSVGSGGSHETQYFGPGTRLLVL.